This T cell receptor (beta chain) was sequenced in a study of T cells in localized non-small cell lung cancer. Study-level results: Heterogeneity within the tumor remains possible, as just one region underwent sequencing. Uninvolved adjacent lung had the highest recorded T cell clonality, with tumor below it. The study detected a median approximately 50 of the top 100 tumor clones in adjacent lung.

TCRdb's table, derived via immunoSEQ multiplex PCR, lists solely in-frame clones and lacks some. Among 33,000 or so clones listed, over 70% were seen once. Regarding this clone: Its antigen is unknown.

Germline CDR1 reads SGHDT; CDR2 reads YYEEEE. V lost 2 bases to trimming and J lost 0 bases, with 6 bases between them. This CDR3 is built from 14 residues. The J gene is TRBJ2-1, the V gene TRBV5-6, with D unclear. This TCR was recovered from a male donor at least 60 years old with stage III squamous cell lung carcinoma. The sample was peripheral blood, taken before any cancer treatment. CDR3 bases: TGTGCCAGCAGCTTACCGGGCTCCTACAATGAGCAGTTCTTC. Translating gives CASSLPGSYNEQFF.